The 11 T cell receptor beta chains in this list originate from one sample, sequenced in a study of glioma-infiltrating T cells. The iRepertoire nested amplicon-rescue multiplex PCR amplified TCR alpha and beta CDR3s from RNA. Using its own MiXCR run on the multiplex PCR reads, TCRdb lists one record per CDR3 protein. The sample holds 100,000 to 150,000 distinct CDR3 sequences; around 23% are singletons and the top ten take around a quarter. Sequencing used glioma tissue, nonneoplastic brain tissue, or PBMCs (not recorded which). The source of these receptors is a human donor with low-grade glioma or glioblastoma, undergoing nonglioma brain surgery, or in good health (not recorded which).

In this sample, this clonotype turned up many times. This sequence joins TRBV20-1 and TRBJ1-6, with D tentatively TRBD1 (6 bases). Germline CDR1 reads DFQATT; CDR2 reads SNEGSKA (reference sequence). Deletions cut 1 base from V and 7 bases from J, with 8 bases between. The CDR3 loop spans 13 amino acids. This CDR3 is CSARGDTNSPLHF. CDR3 coding DNA: TGCAGTGCTAGAGGGGACACGAATTCACCCCTCCACTTT.

V gene TRBV7-2 combines with J gene TRBJ2-7; D not resolved. Trimming stripped 3 bases from V and 4 bases from J, with 13 bases between. Germline lookup yields CDR1 SGHTA and CDR2 FQGNSA. The length of the CDR3 is 14 residues. CDR3 DNA: TGTGCCAGCAGCTTCGGCCTGCTCGGTTACGAGCAGTACGTC. This sequence encodes CASSFGLLGYEQYV.

This clonotype was seen repeatedly, ten times or more. The rearrangement joins TRBV7-2 to TRBJ2-3; D call uncertain. The CDR3 length is 16 residues. Germline CDR1 is SGHTA and CDR2 is FQGNSA. Trimming cost V 5 bases and J 0 bases, with 15 bases left between them. Here the CDR3 reads CASSVRWGSSTDTQYF. The CDR3 DNA is TGTGCCAGCAGCGTTAGATGGGGATCTAGCACAGATACGCAGTATTTT.

This chain connects TRBV12-3 or TRBV12-4 to TRBJ2-5; D gene unclear. CDR3 size: 16 residues. V lost 5 bases to trimming and J lost 0 bases, with 16 bases between them. The CDR3 bases are TGTGCCAGCAGTCCTCTGATGATAGAGAACCAAGAGACCCAGTACTTC. Translation: CASSPLMIENQETQYF.

This chain links TRBV7-9 with TRBJ1-5; 9 bases align to TRBD1. The CDR3 is made up of 16 amino acids. Trimming took 4 bases from V and 0 from J; bases not matched to a gene: 4. The V gene's germline CDR1 is SEHNR and CDR2 FQNEAQ (reference sequence). CDR3 sequence: CASSSWTGDSNQPQHF. CDR3 DNA sequence: TGTGCCAGCAGCTCCTGGACAGGGGATAGCAATCAGCCCCAGCATTTT.

This sequence joins TRBV14 and TRBJ1-6; the D gene is possibly TRBD1 (6 bases). The CDR3 spans 14 residues. Germline CDR1 is SGHDN and CDR2 is FVKESK. V was pared by 8 bases and J by 6 bases, with 14 bases between. CDR3 sequence reads: CASAQGSGNSPLHF. Here the CDR3 DNA reads TGTGCCAGCGCCCAGGGGTCTGGTAATTCACCCCTCCACTTT. The whole variable domain, remainder taken from reference TRBV14 and TRBJ1-6, is EAGVTQFPSHSVIEKGQTVTLRCDPISGHDNLYWYRRVMGKEIKFLLHFVKESKQDESGMPNNRFLAERTGGTYSTLKVQPAELEDSGVYFCASAQGSGNSPLHFGNGTRLTVT.

A note on this clonotype: It may be a read error: a sequence one base away is much more abundant. The V and J genes are TRBV6-5 and TRBJ2-3, with unresolved D. Trimming pared 9 bases from V and 0 bases from J, leaving 25 bases between. Per germline, CDR1 MNHEY and CDR2 SVGAGI. The CDR3 contains 18 residues. The CDR3 DNA reads as TGTGCCAGAAGCGCCTCCTTCGGCAGCGCACAAAGCACAGATACGCAGTATTTT. Encoded protein: CARSASFGSAQSTDTQYF.

This clonotype was seen a handful of times. The CDR3: CASRIIGGGYGYTF. The DNA of the CDR3 is TGCGCCAGCAGGATAATAGGGGGGGGCTATGGCTACACCTTC. The V gene is TRBV10-2, the J gene TRBJ1-2; D is possibly TRBD1 (6 bases). The CDR3 has 14 amino acids. V lost 6 bases and J lost 4, with 15 bases in between. CDR1 and CDR2 from the germline V gene are WSHSY and SAAADI.

This clonotype was seen repeatedly, ten times or more. This CDR3 is CAEGEALGSDTQYF. CDR3 sequence (DNA): TGTGCCGAGGGGGAGGCACTAGGGTCAGATACGCAGTATTTT. The rearrangement links TRBV28 to TRBJ2-3, with D perhaps given as TRBD1 or TRBD2 (6 bases each). Germline V lookup: CDR1 MDHEN, CDR2 SYDVKM. V was clipped by 11 bases and J by 4 bases, with 19 bases between them. The CDR3 has 14 amino acids.

This clonotype was detected only a few times. The V and J genes are TRBV4-1 and TRBJ2-3; a possible D gene is TRBD2 (5 bases). Germline V gene sequence: CDR1 MGHRA, CDR2 YSYEKL. The V end was cut by 0 bases, the J end by 6 bases, with 10 bases between. This CDR3 is 14 amino acids long. CDR3 loop: CASSQDGVGDTQYF. For the CDR3, the DNA is TGCGCCAGCAGCCAAGACGGGGTAGGGGATACGCAGTATTTT.

This clonotype was detected a few times. This chain joins TRBV18 and TRBJ2-3; 11 positions match TRBD2. CDR1 and CDR2 (germline): KGHSH, LQKENI. The CDR3 is 16 residues long. V was pared by 6 bases and J by 6 bases, with 11 bases of the junction left unmatched. The CDR3 nucleotides read TGTGCCAGCTCCCCCGGGACTAGCGGCCTTGGGGATACGCAGTATTTT. Its translation: CASSPGTSGLGDTQYF. Supplemented by reference TRBV18 and TRBJ2-3, the full variable domain reads NAGVMQNPRHLVRRRGQEARLRCSPMKGHSHVYWYRQLPEEGLKFMVYLQKENIIDESGMPKERFSAEFPKEGPSILRIQQVVRGDSAAYFCASSPGTSGLGDTQYFGPGTRLTVL.